This T cell receptor (beta chain) was obtained from a study of low-dose radiotherapy and immunotherapy resistance in tumors. Time point in this sample: after trial treatment. Treatment specified: LDRT plus nivolumab, ipilimumab, low-dose cyclophosphamide and aspirin (RACIN trial). TRAV- and TRBV-specific primers primed first-strand cDNA, covering alpha and beta chains. PCR amplification of the TCRs was performed with Phusion for 15 to 25 PCR cycles, and it relied on a constant-region primer together with a V-primer adapter. TCRdb processed the reads anew with MiXCR; each CDR3 protein has one entry. In the table there are under 35,000 distinct CDR3 sequences, less than 65% of which are singletons. This receptor was identified in a male donor with gallbladder cancer. Here the sequenced sample was PBMCs, taken after low-dose radiotherapy plus immunotherapy.

CDR3 DNA: TGTGCCAGCTCACCTCCGGGACAGGCAATTGTGTTAAATGAGCAGTTCTTC. It specifies CASSPPGQAIVLNEQFF. The rearrangement uses TRBV18 and TRBJ2-1; 8 nucleotides line up with TRBD1. Germline V gene sequence: CDR1 KGHSH, CDR2 LQKENI. The CDR3 has 17 amino acids. Losses at the gene ends were 3 bases for V and 7 bases for J; bases not matched to a gene: 14.